Listed below are T cell receptor beta chains from one sample, sequenced in a study of blood T cell repertoires in COVID-19. TCRdb's copy holds only in-frame clones and misses some; the assay was immunoSEQ multiplex PCR. Of hundreds of thousands of clones listed, 85% to 90% are singletons. What was sequenced was peripheral blood. The receptors here all came from a woman between 35 and 50 years old who had recovered from COVID-19. CDR3s include the opening cysteine and the closing phenylalanine or tryptophan. D genes are given only for firm matches. Clone size is not always given. Where it is, it says once, few, many or a class for expanded clones.

j_gene,abundance,d_gene,v_gene,CDR3aa,CDR3nt
TRBJ2-1,.,TRBD2,TRBV29-1,CSGGGLYNEQFF,TGCAGCGGGGGGGGACTATACAATGAGCAGTTCTTC
TRBJ2-7,few,TRBD2,TRBV15,CATSRELADSYEQYF,TGTGCCACCAGCAGGGAGCTAGCGGACTCCTACGAGCAGTACTTC
TRBJ2-7,.,TRBD2,TRBV4-1,CASSQGPGLAAYEQYF,TGCGCCAGCAGCCAAGGCCCAGGACTAGCGGCCTACGAGCAGTACTTC
TRBJ2-7,once,.,TRBV29-1,CSVDTGFSHYEQYF,TGCAGCGTTGATACGGGGTTTTCCCATTACGAGCAGTACTTC
TRBJ1-6,.,TRBD1,TRBV18,CASSDGNRGPGGSPLHF,TGTGCCAGCTCGGACGGAAACAGGGGGCCCGGTGGTTCACCCCTCCACTTT
TRBJ2-1,.,.,TRBV4-3,CASSQEVGEQFF,TGCGCCAGCAGCCAAGAGGTGGGCGAGCAGTTCTTC
TRBJ2-1,.,TRBD2,TRBV7-2,CASSSPGLAVHNEQFF,TGTGCCAGCAGCTCGCCGGGACTAGCGGTCCACAATGAGCAGTTCTTC
TRBJ1-6,.,.,TRBV28,CASSLSRTTGGSPLHF,TGTGCCAGCAGTTTATCTCGGACTACGGGGGGTTCACCCCTCCACTTT
TRBJ1-1,.,TRBD1,TRBV6-2/TRBV6-3,CASSYLGTGGLNTEAFF,TGTGCCAGCAGTTACCTGGGGACAGGGGGCCTGAACACTGAAGCTTTCTTT
TRBJ1-3,.,.,TRBV30,CAWSNPGDWGNTIYF,TGTGCCTGGAGTAACCCTGGGGACTGGGGAAACACCATATATTTT
TRBJ2-3,.,.,TRBV28,CASSLAGSGDTQYF,TGTGCCAGCAGTTTAGCAGGATCGGGGGATACGCAGTATTTT
TRBJ1-2,.,TRBD1,TRBV11-3,CASSASTGAGGYTF,TGTGCCAGCAGCGCCTCAACAGGGGCGGGTGGCTACACCTTC
TRBJ2-6,.,.,TRBV30,CAWSPTRATSGANVLTF,TGTGCCTGGAGTCCGACTAGGGCGACCTCTGGGGCCAACGTCCTGACTTTC
TRBJ2-1,.,TRBD2,TRBV5-4,CASSRDYGEQFF,TGTGCCAGCAGCCGGGACTACGGCGAGCAGTTCTTC
TRBJ1-2,.,.,TRBV19,CASEQANYGYTF,TGTGCCAGTGAGCAGGCCAACTATGGCTACACCTTC
TRBJ1-2,.,TRBD1,TRBV30,CAWSRVILGQGESTF,TGTGCCTGGAGTCGGGTAATTCTAGGACAGGGGGAATCTACCTTC
TRBJ2-7,.,.,TRBV3-1/TRBV3-2,CASSPTGFGQYF,TGTGCCAGCAGCCCGACTGGATTCGGGCAGTACTTC
TRBJ2-1,.,.,TRBV9,CASSGVSGYNEQFF,TGTGCCAGCAGCGGCGTCAGCGGCTACAATGAGCAGTTCTTC
TRBJ1-6,few,.,TRBV27,CASKAGSSYNSPLHF,TGTGCCAGCAAGGCGGGGAGCTCCTATAATTCACCCCTCCACTTT
TRBJ2-2,.,.,TRBV6-4,CASSDSLSAGELFF,TGTGCCAGCAGTGACTCTTTGTCGGCCGGGGAGCTGTTTTTT
TRBJ1-1,.,.,TRBV30,CAWSVGGVNTEAFF,TGTGCCTGGAGTGTGGGAGGGGTGAACACTGAAGCTTTCTTT
TRBJ2-1,once,TRBD1,TRBV7-3,CASSPRTGSSYNEQFF,TGTGCCAGCAGCCCCCGGACAGGGAGCTCCTACAATGAGCAGTTCTTC
TRBJ1-4,.,.,TRBV14,CASSQDWVRVGEKLFF,TGTGCCAGCAGCCAAGATTGGGTCCGGGTCGGTGAAAAACTGTTTTTT
TRBJ2-5,.,.,TRBV5-1,CASSLWVGEETQYF,TGCGCCAGCAGCTTGTGGGTGGGAGAGGAGACCCAGTACTTC
TRBJ1-1,.,.,TRBV6-1,CASSEGGDRSEAFF,TGTGCCAGCAGTGAAGGAGGCGACAGGTCTGAAGCTTTCTTT
TRBJ1-2,.,.,TRBV27,CASGSIGSGYTF,TGTGCCAGCGGCTCTATTGGGAGTGGCTACACCTTC
TRBJ2-1,.,TRBD2,TRBV4-2,CASSQGVPGLAAHNEQFF,TGTGCCAGCAGCCAAGGGGTGCCGGGACTAGCGGCCCACAATGAGCAGTTCTTC
TRBJ2-7,few,TRBD1,TRBV27,CASSPRGRGTYEQYF,TGTGCCAGCAGCCCCAGGGGGCGAGGAACCTACGAGCAGTACTTC
TRBJ2-1,.,.,TRBV5-6,CASSTQGGRGQFF,TGTGCCAGCAGCACCCAAGGGGGGAGGGGGCAGTTCTTC
TRBJ1-6,.,.,TRBV5-1,CASSPGVNPHNSPLHF,TGCGCCAGCAGCCCGGGGGTCAACCCCCATAATTCACCCCTCCACTTT
TRBJ1-4,.,.,TRBV19,CASRTPGVGATNEKLFF,TGTGCCAGTAGAACACCAGGTGTGGGCGCAACTAATGAAAAACTGTTTTTT
TRBJ1-1,.,.,TRBV18,CASSPALVDTEAFF,TGTGCCAGCTCACCAGCTTTAGTGGACACTGAAGCTTTCTTT
TRBJ2-1,.,TRBD2,TRBV27,CASSFSLAGRPLGNEQFF,TGTGCCAGCAGTTTCTCCCTAGCGGGGCGCCCTCTGGGGAATGAGCAGTTCTTC